One sample yielded the 7 T cell receptor beta chains listed below, sequenced in a study of cytomegalovirus exposure and HLA in healthy donors. The PCR ran on 60 Vbeta and 13 Jbeta primers. TCRdb keeps only in-frame clones here, not all; method: immunoSEQ multiplex PCR. The sample has 150,000 to 250,000 clones, 82% seen once; the top ten hold 5.5% to 7%. The sample comprised PBMCs. All receptors derive from a woman aged 45-65 years in good health and CMV-seropositive.

This rearrangement joins TRBV25-1 to TRBJ2-2; tentative D call: TRBD1 (6 bases). Germline V gene sequence: CDR1 MGHDK, CDR2 SYGVNS. The CDR3 sequence is 14 residues long. V was shortened by 4 bases and J by 6 bases, with 12 bases between the two germline ends. CDR3 loop: CASSGTQGPGELFF. The DNA of the CDR3 is TGTGCCAGCAGTGGTACACAGGGACCCGGGGAGCTGTTTTTT.

This chain joins TRBV6-4 and TRBJ1-1; D might be TRBD1 (6 bases). V lost 4 bases and J 3 bases, leaving 9 bases between the germline ends. The CDR3 is 13 residues long. Germline CDR1 and CDR2: MRHNA and SNTAGT. CDR3 region: CASSAYRDTEAFF. The CDR3 DNA is TGTGCCAGCAGTGCGTACAGGGACACTGAAGCTTTCTTT.

This chain links TRBV28 with TRBJ1-2, with D unresolved. V was shortened by 2 bases and J by 7 bases, with 5 bases between the two germline ends. The germline CDR1 and CDR2 sequences are MDHEN and SYDVKM. The length of the CDR3 is 11 residues. Here the CDR3 reads CASSLTSGYTF. The DNA of the CDR3 is TGTGCCAGCAGTTTAACTAGTGGCTACACCTTC.

In regard to this clone: The junction does not match germline at one end; this may be a read error. The chain is built from TRBV15 and TRBJ2-4; possibly TRBD2 for D (5 bases). The CDR3 is made up of 17 amino acids. CDR1 and CDR2 from the germline V gene are LNHNV and YYDKDF (reference sequence). DNA for the CDR3: TGTGCCACCAGCAGAGAGGCAGTAAGTCTAGCCAAAAACATCCAGTACTTC. Amino acid sequence: CATSREAVSLAKNIQYF.

The genes are TRBV2 and TRBJ2-5; 11 bases are shared with TRBD2. V shed 6 bases and J 5 bases; nucleotides not matched to a gene: 5. CDR1 is SNHLY and CDR2 is FYNNEI in the germline V gene. The length of the CDR3 is 14 residues. CDR3 sequence reads: CASRVAGGPETQYF. The DNA of the CDR3 is TGTGCCAGCAGAGTAGCGGGAGGGCCCGAGACCCAGTACTTC.

The chain is built from TRBV5-4 and TRBJ2-5, with TRBD1 matching over 8 bases. Judging by the DNA end, TRBJ2-7 fits better; the J call may be wrong. The CDR3 is 15 residues long. The germline V gene encodes CDR1 SGHNT and CDR2 YYREEE (reference sequence). As DNA, the CDR3 is TGTGCCAGCAGCCCCTTCGGGACAGGAGCCTACGAGCAGTACTTC. Its protein is CASSPFGTGAYEQYF.

In regard to this clone: One end of the junction does not line up with germline, which may come from a read error. The V gene is TRBV7-9, the J gene TRBJ1-2, with D hard to call. The CDR3 has 12 residues. Germline values: CDR1 SEHNR, CDR2 FQNEAQ (reference sequence). The CDR3 region has the DNA TGTTCCAGCGCATTTGAGTACTATGGCTACACCTTC. This codes for CSSAFEYYGYTF.